Below are 26 T cell receptor beta chains sequenced from a single sample in a study. TCRdb independently ran MiXCR on the RT-PCR reads; one entry per CDR3 protein. Among fewer than 800,000 distinct CDR3 sequences listed, 14% were seen once. Sample: memory CD4+ T cells from blood. These receptors all stem from a female donor in good health, serving as a healthy control.

Notes on this clonotype: A read error may be the cause here, since a much bigger clone is one base away. The chain uses TRBV10-3 and TRBJ2-1; 10 nucleotides align to TRBD2. The CDR3 covers 15 residues. Germline CDR1 reads ENHRY; CDR2 reads SYGVKD. This chain's CDR3 is CANSARGLAPNEQFF. The CDR3 nucleotides read TGTGCCAACAGTGCTCGGGGACTAGCGCCTAATGAGCAGTTCTTC.

This chain joins TRBV9 and TRBJ1-1, with TRBD1 matching over 9 bases. V lost 4 bases and J lost 4; bases outside the gene matches: 5. The CDR3 loop spans 14 amino acids. Per germline, CDR1 SGDLS and CDR2 YYNGEE. The CDR3 is CASSQGQGLTEAFF. The CDR3 region has the DNA TGTGCCAGCAGCCAGGGACAGGGACTCACTGAAGCTTTCTTT.

This clonotype has just a few counts. The chain joins TRBV28 to TRBJ2-3, with D maybe TRBD2 (5 bases). Germline values: CDR1 MDHEN, CDR2 SYDVKM. This CDR3 has 14 amino acids. V dropped 7 bases and J dropped 4 bases, with 15 bases sitting between them. CDR3 sequence reads: CASTLVGLPDTQYF. The CDR3 coding sequence is TGTGCCAGCACCCTCGTAGGACTTCCAGATACGCAGTATTTT.

The CDR3, as DNA: TGTGCCAGCAGCTTGGAAGGGTGGGGGGCCCGCACCTTC. Protein: CASSLEGWGARTF. V gene TRBV5-5 combines with J gene TRBJ1-2, with a tentative D call TRBD1 (6 bases). Trimming removed 0 bases from V and 13 bases from J, with 16 bases in between. Per germline, CDR1 SGHKS and CDR2 YYEKEE (reference sequence). CDR3 length: 13 amino acids. Filled out from reference TRBV5-5 and TRBJ1-2, the complete variable domain reads DAGVTQSPTHLIKTRGQQVTLRCSPISGHKSVSWYQQVLGQGPQFIFQYYEKEERGRGNFPDRFSARQFPNYSSELNVNALLLGDSALYLCASSLEGWGARTFGSGTRLTVV.

This clonotype was observed a single time. The chain couples TRBV19 to TRBJ1-4; no clear D gene. The ends were cut back, 5 bases at V and 5 bases at J, with 15 bases in the middle. This CDR3 spans 15 amino acids. CDR1 and CDR2 (germline): LNHDA, SQIVND (reference sequence). The CDR3 DNA sequence: TGTGCCAGTAGTTTAGGGCCGATGGGAAATGAAAAACTGTTTTTT. As protein: CASSLGPMGNEKLFF.

In its sample, this clonotype was seen a few times. In DNA, the CDR3 is TGTGCCAGCAGCTCAGGGGGCTACGACTCCTACGAGCAGTACTTC. Encoded protein: CASSSGGYDSYEQYF. This chain connects TRBV28 to TRBJ2-7, with TRBD1 matching over 8 bases. Losses at the gene ends were 6 bases for V and 0 bases for J; bases not matched to a gene: 7. CDR1 and CDR2 from the germline V gene are MDHEN and SYDVKM. The CDR3 totals 15 residues.

V usage is TRBV7-2 and J usage is TRBJ2-7, with 9 bases aligning to TRBD2. The V and J ends lost 5 bases and 2 bases, in that order; junction bases with no gene match: 4. This CDR3 contains 14 residues. Germline CDR1 and CDR2: SGHTA and FQGNSA. CDR3 nucleotides: TGTGCCAGCAGCATGACTAGCGGCCCCTACGAGCAGTACTTC. Amino acids: CASSMTSGPYEQYF.

This clonotype was counted ten times or more. The gene calls are TRBV24-1 and TRBJ2-2, with TRBD1 identical over 8 bases. The CDR3 totals 17 residues. Germline-derived CDR1 and CDR2 are KGHDR and SFDVKD. V shed 3 bases and J 2 bases; nucleotides not matched to a gene: 7. The CDR3 sequence: CATSDITGGQNTGELFF. The CDR3 region has the DNA TGTGCCACCAGTGATATCACAGGGGGACAAAACACCGGGGAGCTGTTTTTT.

The sample holds many counts of this clonotype. The CDR3 sequence is CASSSTSGVLGAQYF. Here the CDR3 DNA reads TGTGCCAGCAGCTCGACTAGCGGGGTGCTTGGGGCCCAGTACTTC. V gene TRBV11-2 combines with J gene TRBJ2-5, with 11 bases fitting TRBD2. The V and J ends lost 4 bases and 9 bases, in that order; junction bases with no gene match: 10. CDR3 length: 15 residues. The germline CDR1 and CDR2 sequences are SGHAT and FQNNGV.

This clonotype has more than one count but fewer than ten. The V gene is TRBV15, the J gene TRBJ2-1, with a possible D match to TRBD2 (6 bases). With 8 bases removed from V and 6 bases from J, the gap between germline ends came to 11 bases. The germline CDR1 and CDR2 sequences are LNHNV and YYDKDF (reference sequence). This CDR3 is 12 amino acids long. CDR3 sequence reads: CATRRDLNEQFF. CDR3 nucleotide sequence: TGTGCCACCCGGAGGGACCTCAATGAGCAGTTCTTC.

Details on this clonotype: Possible read error: a much larger clone is one base away. The chain is built from TRBV29-1 and TRBJ2-1; 9 bases are a match to TRBD1. The CDR3 sequence is 13 residues long. V trimming: 7 bases; J trimming: 9 bases; junction bases outside the gene matches: 10. Germline CDR1 and CDR2: SQVTM and ANQGSEA. CDR3 nucleotides: TGCAGCGCAACGACAGGGGGTGAGCGTGAGCAGTTCTTC. Translated: CSATTGGEREQFF.

The CDR3 loop reads CASSQGNKPQHF. DNA of the CDR3: TGTGCCAGCAGCCAAGGGAACAAGCCCCAGCATTTT. The genes are TRBV3-1 and TRBJ1-5; D gene ambiguous. CDR1 is LGHDT and CDR2 is YNNKEL in the germline V gene (reference sequence). Trimming left V 1 base short and J 8 bases short, with 6 bases between. The CDR3 has 12 residues.

The table lists this clonotype with a count of one. The V and J genes are TRBV10-3 and TRBJ1-1, with 9 bases identical to TRBD1. The CDR3 contains 13 residues. Per the germline V gene, CDR1 is ENHRY and CDR2 is SYGVKD. Germline trimming cut 10 bases from V and 1 base from J; bases unmatched to any gene: 4. Written as DNA, the CDR3 is TGTGCCACCCGGACAGGGGCGAACACTGAAGCTTTCTTT. Protein: CATRTGANTEAFF.

This clonotype was detected many times. The chain uses TRBV7-2 and TRBJ1-4; D is ambiguous. Looked up from germline, CDR1 is SGHTA and CDR2 is FQGNSA. The CDR3 consists of 15 residues. Between the trimmed V and J ends, which lost 1 base and 0 bases, there was a span of 6 bases. CDR3 sequence reads: CASSLGPATNEKLFF. The CDR3 DNA reads TGTGCCAGCAGCTTAGGGCCTGCAACTAATGAAAAACTGTTTTTT.

The chain couples TRBV20-1 to TRBJ2-5; D is possibly TRBD1 (5 bases). The germline V gene has CDR1 DFQATT and CDR2 SNEGSKA (reference sequence). This CDR3 spans 13 amino acids. Trimming stripped 0 bases from V and 5 bases from J, with 10 bases between. CDR3 region: CSAREAGQETQYF. The CDR3 DNA follows: TGCAGTGCTAGAGAGGCAGGGCAGGAGACCCAGTACTTC.

The chain combines TRBV12-3 or TRBV12-4 with TRBJ1-5, with D possibly being TRBD1 (5 bases). There are 15 residues in the CDR3. The ends were cut back, 3 bases at V and 4 bases at J, with 13 bases in the middle. The CDR3 loop is CASSFRARANQPQHF. The CDR3 DNA sequence: TGTGCCAGCAGTTTTCGAGCCAGGGCTAATCAGCCCCAGCATTTT.

This clonotype was observed at least ten times. This chain connects TRBV10-3 to TRBJ1-2; 11 bases fit TRBD1. Germline CDR1 is ENHRY and CDR2 is SYGVKD. CDR3 length equals 13 residues. V was pared by 6 bases and J by 6 bases, with 3 bases of the junction left unmatched. In nucleotides, the CDR3 is TGTGCCATCAGATGGACAGGGGGCGATGGCTACACCTTC. Translation: CAIRWTGGDGYTF.

On this clonotype: Germline and junction disagree at one end, which may indicate a read error. The chain links TRBV20-1 to TRBJ2-5; D remains unclear. Germline CDR1 and CDR2: DFQATT and SNEGSKA (reference sequence). There are 9 residues in the CDR3. The CDR3 reads CSSRQTLYF. CDR3 in DNA: TGCAGTAGTCGGCAGACCCTGTACTTC.

This clonotype has just one count. The chain couples TRBV5-4 to TRBJ2-2; D perhaps matches TRBD1 (5 bases). Between the trimmed V and J ends, which lost 0 bases and 5 bases, there was a span of 11 bases. The germline V gene encodes CDR1 SGHNT and CDR2 YYREEE (reference sequence). The CDR3 consists of 15 residues. In nucleotides, the CDR3 is TGTGCCAGCAGCTTGGGCGTGGGGCAAACCGGGGAGCTGTTTTTT. It is translated as CASSLGVGQTGELFF.

This clonotype was seen repeatedly, ten times or more. The gene calls are TRBV7-8 and TRBJ2-3; 8 bases match TRBD1. This CDR3 contains 18 residues. CDR1 and CDR2 from the germline V gene are SGHVS and FQNEAQ. V shed 0 bases and J 2 bases; nucleotides not matched to a gene: 10. CDR3 nucleotide sequence: TGTGCCAGCAGCTTAGCGCTCGGCAGGGGGCGGGTCACAGATACGCAGTATTTT. Its protein product is CASSLALGRGRVTDTQYF. Full variable domain (outside the CDR3, taken from reference TRBV7-8 and TRBJ2-3): GAGVSQSPRYKVAKRGQDVALRCDPISGHVSLFWYQQALGQGPEFLTYFQNEAQLDKSGLPSDRFFAERPEGSVSTLKIQRTQQEDSAVYLCASSLALGRGRVTDTQYFGPGTRLTVL.

This clonotype was counted between two and nine times. The rearrangement links TRBV12-3 or TRBV12-4 to TRBJ2-5, with 8 bases aligning to TRBD1. The CDR3 is 17 amino acids. Unmatched junction bases numbered 15, after V lost 6 bases and J lost 3 bases. The CDR3: CASSPRGVGQGKETQYF. The CDR3 DNA follows: TGTGCCAGCAGCCCGCGAGGGGTCGGACAGGGAAAAGAGACCCAGTACTTC.

The chain links TRBV5-1 to TRBJ2-2, with 12 bases lining up with TRBD2. This CDR3 has 15 residues. V gave up 4 bases and J gave up 6 bases; unmatched junction bases: 4. The germline V gene encodes CDR1 SGHRS and CDR2 YFSETQ. CDR3 sequence reads: CASSQLAGGSGELFF. The CDR3 region has the DNA TGCGCCAGCAGCCAACTAGCGGGAGGATCCGGGGAGCTGTTTTTT.

This CDR3 reads CASGGPRETQYF. As DNA, the CDR3 is TGTGCCAGCGGAGGGCCAAGGGAGACCCAGTACTTC. The chain has TRBV25-1 and TRBJ2-5; a possible D gene is TRBD2 (6 bases). The germline V gene has CDR1 MGHDK and CDR2 SYGVNS. V was cut by 8 bases and J by 5 bases, with 12 bases left in between. The CDR3 has 12 amino acids.

This rearrangement joins TRBV7-9 to TRBJ1-4, with TRBD1 identical over 8 bases. Trimming removed 5 bases from V and 17 bases from J; junction bases left unmatched: 13. Germline V gene lookup returns CDR1 SEHNR and CDR2 FQNEAQ (reference sequence). The CDR3 sequence is 13 residues long. The CDR3 sequence: CASSPKDRAPSFF. The CDR3 DNA sequence: TGTGCCAGCAGCCCAAAGGACAGGGCCCCCTCTTTTTTT. The entire variable domain, with the rest obtained from reference TRBV7-9 and TRBJ1-4, is as follows: DTGVSQNPRHKITKRGQNVTFRCDPISEHNRLYWYRQTLGQGPEFLTYFQNEAQLEKSRLLSDRFSAERPKGSFSTLEIQRTEQGDSAMYLCASSPKDRAPSFFGSGTQLSVL.

At least ten counts were recorded for this clonotype. The CDR3 nucleotides read TGTGCCAGCAGTTCAGGGGGCGCTGACTATGGCTACACCTTC. Translation: CASSSGGADYGYTF. J is TRBJ1-2 and V is TRBV6-5; 8 bases match TRBD1. After removal of 4 bases from V and 3 bases from J, the junction contained 4 bases not matched to a gene. CDR1 and CDR2 from the germline V gene are MNHEY and SVGAGI. This CDR3 is 14 amino acids long.

This clonotype has a count of ten or more. The chain joins TRBV5-6 to TRBJ1-1, with D hard to call. V was pared by 6 bases and J by 1 base, with 16 bases between. The CDR3 runs 15 residues. Germline CDR1 and CDR2: SGHDT and YYEEEE. The CDR3 loop is CASTSPKSGNTEAFF. Here the CDR3 DNA reads TGTGCCAGCACCTCGCCTAAGAGCGGGAACACTGAAGCTTTCTTT.